Following are 10 T cell receptor beta chains from one sample sequenced in a study of cytomegalovirus exposure and HLA in healthy donors. With 60 Vbeta and 13 Jbeta primers, the PCR was carried out. Clones were read by immunoSEQ multiplex PCR, and TCRdb kept only the in-frame ones, dropping some. The sample lists under 250,000 clones; 70% to 85% were seen once. Sequencing was done on a sample of PBMCs. These receptors originate from a male donor in good health and CMV-seronegative.

The chain joins TRBV6-6 to TRBJ2-3; possibly TRBD1 for D (5 bases). Deletions cut 0 bases from V and 3 bases from J, with 13 bases between. There are 16 residues in the CDR3. Germline V gene lookup returns CDR1 MNHNY and CDR2 SVGAGI (reference sequence). This chain's CDR3 is CASSYSGATKTDTQYF. The CDR3 bases are TGTGCCAGCAGTTACTCTGGGGCAACCAAAACAGATACGCAGTATTTT.

J is TRBJ1-2 and V is TRBV5-1; D is possibly TRBD1 (6 bases). Trimming cost V 7 bases and J 3 bases, with 16 bases left between them. Looked up from germline, CDR1 is SGHRS and CDR2 is YFSETQ. The CDR3 length is 14 residues. The CDR3 region is CASRPLQGYYGYTF. The CDR3 DNA is TGCGCCAGCCGCCCTCTACAGGGATACTATGGCTACACCTTC.

The chain couples TRBV5-8 to TRBJ1-1; perhaps TRBD1 as D (6 bases). Germline loops: CDR1 SGHTS, CDR2 YDEGEE. This CDR3 contains 11 residues. Deletions cut 4 bases from V and 12 bases from J, with 13 bases between. CDR3 region: CASSVYRETFF. The CDR3 DNA follows: TGTGCCAGCAGCGTATACAGGGAAACTTTCTTT.

The chain combines TRBV25-1 with TRBJ2-1; possible D gene TRBD2, 5 bases. This CDR3 is 16 amino acids long. The germline V and J ends were trimmed by 3 bases and 5 bases, with 17 bases remaining between them. From germline, CDR1 is MGHDK and CDR2 SYGVNS. The CDR3 nucleotides read TGTGCCAGCAGTGATCCGGGTCTCGGGGTTCACAATGAGCAGTTCTTC. This translates into CASSDPGLGVHNEQFF.

Only one count was recorded for this clone. The chain is built from TRBV4-1 and TRBJ2-1; 7 bases align to TRBD2. J gave up 5 bases and V 1 base, and 11 bases lay outside the gene matches. CDR3 length equals 17 residues. The V gene's germline CDR1 is MGHRA and CDR2 YSYEKL. This CDR3 is CASSQGPASGNHNEQFF. The CDR3 DNA reads as TGCGCCAGCAGCCAAGGACCGGCCAGCGGGAACCACAATGAGCAGTTCTTC.

This chain uses TRBV19 with TRBJ2-1; D unclear. The V and J ends lost 5 bases and 9 bases respectively, with 8 bases between them. CDR1 LNHDA and CDR2 SQIVND come from the germline V gene (reference sequence). The CDR3 totals 11 residues. In DNA form, the CDR3 reads TGTGCCAGTAGTTCTAGGTTTGAGCAGTTCTTC. This encodes CASSSRFEQFF.

V gene TRBV19 combines with J gene TRBJ2-1; no reliable D call. The CDR3 totals 14 residues. From germline, CDR1 is LNHDA and CDR2 SQIVND (reference sequence). The V gene lost 2 bases and the J gene lost 3 bases, with 8 bases spanning the gap. CDR3 residues: CASSISGSYNEQFF. For the CDR3, the DNA is TGTGCCAGTAGTATAAGTGGTAGCTACAATGAGCAGTTCTTC.

The rearrangement joins TRBV13 to TRBJ2-7; 10 nucleotides agree with TRBD2. Germline CDR1 and CDR2: PRHDT and FYEKMQ (reference sequence). The CDR3 has 15 residues. V dropped 5 bases and J dropped 7; count of bases not matched to a gene: 11. The CDR3 spells CASSKLAGISGEQYF. CDR3 in DNA: TGTGCCAGCAGCAAACTAGCGGGGATCTCTGGGGAGCAGTACTTC.

The chain has TRBV19 and TRBJ1-2; 11 bases fit TRBD1. CDR1 LNHDA and CDR2 SQIVND come from the germline V gene (reference sequence). V trimming: 5 bases; J trimming: 3 bases; junction bases outside the gene matches: 5. The CDR3 is made up of 15 amino acids. The chain's CDR3 is CASSEDRGRYYGYTF. The CDR3 nucleotides are TGTGCCAGTAGTGAGGACAGGGGGCGATACTATGGCTACACCTTC.

This chain links TRBV19 with TRBJ2-1; 13 nucleotides line up with TRBD2. V lost 0 bases and J lost 8; bases outside the gene matches: 7. The CDR3 is made up of 17 amino acids. The germline CDR1 and CDR2 sequences are LNHDA and SQIVND (reference sequence). The chain's CDR3 is CASSIEELAGGLDEQFF. The CDR3 bases are TGTGCCAGTAGTATAGAAGAACTAGCGGGAGGGTTGGATGAGCAGTTCTTC.